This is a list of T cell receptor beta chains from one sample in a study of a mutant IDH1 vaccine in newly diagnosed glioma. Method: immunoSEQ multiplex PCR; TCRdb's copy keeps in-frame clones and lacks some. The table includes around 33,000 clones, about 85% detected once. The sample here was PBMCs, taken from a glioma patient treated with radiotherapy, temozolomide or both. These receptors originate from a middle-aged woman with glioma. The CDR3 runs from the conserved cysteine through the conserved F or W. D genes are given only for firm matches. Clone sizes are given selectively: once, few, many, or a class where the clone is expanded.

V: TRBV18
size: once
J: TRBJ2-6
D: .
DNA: TGTGCCAGCTCGCTACTTCAGGGTTCCGGGGCCAACGTCCTGACTTTC
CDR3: CASSLLQGSGANVLTF

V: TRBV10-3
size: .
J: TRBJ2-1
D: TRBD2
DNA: TGTGCCATCAGTGAGCTAGCGGGGGGTAGACGGAATGAGCAGTTCTTC
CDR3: CAISELAGGRRNEQFF

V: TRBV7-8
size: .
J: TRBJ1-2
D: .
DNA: TGTGCCAGCAGCTTAGCCTGGGCAGGGGTATTTGACTATGGCTACACCTTC
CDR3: CASSLAWAGVFDYGYTF

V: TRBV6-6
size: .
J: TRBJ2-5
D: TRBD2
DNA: TGTGCCAGCACCGGGCGCACTAGCGGGGGTGAGACCCAGTACTTC
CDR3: CASTGRTSGGETQYF

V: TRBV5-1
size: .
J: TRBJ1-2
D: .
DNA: TGCGCCAGCAGCGTGGACAGCAACTATGGCTACACCTTC
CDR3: CASSVDSNYGYTF

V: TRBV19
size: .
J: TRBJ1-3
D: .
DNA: TGTGCCAGCGGGGGGGATTTCTCTGGAAACACCATATATTTT
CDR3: CASGGDFSGNTIYF

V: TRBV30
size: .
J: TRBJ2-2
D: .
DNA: TGTGCCTGGAGTCTCCAGGGAGCCGGGGAGCTGTTTTTT
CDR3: CAWSLQGAGELFF

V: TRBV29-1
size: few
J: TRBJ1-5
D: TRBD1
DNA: TGCAGCGTTGGGACAGGGAGACATCAGCCCCAGCATTTT
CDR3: CSVGTGRHQPQHF

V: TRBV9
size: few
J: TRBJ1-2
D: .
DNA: TGTGCCAGCAGCCCTAATGTAGCGCCTAACTATGGCTACACCTTC
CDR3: CASSPNVAPNYGYTF

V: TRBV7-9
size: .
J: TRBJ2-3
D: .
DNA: TGTGCCAGCAGCCCACAGGGCGTTAGCACAGATACGCAGTATTTT
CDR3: CASSPQGVSTDTQYF

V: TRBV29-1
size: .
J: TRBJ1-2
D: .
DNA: TGCAGCGTTGGGGGGGGAGGCTACACCTTC
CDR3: CSVGGGGYTF

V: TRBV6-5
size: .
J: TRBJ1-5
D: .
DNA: TGTGCCAGCAATTCGATGGGGGAAAGACAGCATTTT
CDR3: CASNSMGERQHF

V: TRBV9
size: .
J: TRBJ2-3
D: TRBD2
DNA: TGTGCCAGCAGCCCAAGCAAGATAGCGGGGGGGTGGGCAGATACGCAGTATTTT
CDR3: CASSPSKIAGGWADTQYF

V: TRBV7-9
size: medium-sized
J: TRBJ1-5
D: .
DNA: TGTGCCAGCAGCCGCTTATGTAGGGGTTCAAATCAGCCCCAGCATTTT
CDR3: CASSRLCRGSNQPQHF

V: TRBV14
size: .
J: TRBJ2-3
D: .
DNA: TGTGCCAGCAGCCATTTTAGCGAGGCCCTAAAAGATACGCAGTATTTT
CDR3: CASSHFSEALKDTQYF

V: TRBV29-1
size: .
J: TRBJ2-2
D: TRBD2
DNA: TGCAGCGTCCGAAGGGAGGGGACCGGGGAGCTGTTTTTT
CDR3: CSVRREGTGELFF

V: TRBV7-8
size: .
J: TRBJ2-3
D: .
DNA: TGTGCCAGCAGCTTATCCTTAAAACGAGGCACAGATACGCAGTATTTT
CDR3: CASSLSLKRGTDTQYF

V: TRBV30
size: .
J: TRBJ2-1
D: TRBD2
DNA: TGTGCCATTGAAGGGCGGGAGTTAAATGAGCAGTTCTTC
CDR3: CAIEGRELNEQFF

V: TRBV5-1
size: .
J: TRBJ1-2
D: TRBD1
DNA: TGCGCCAGCAGCTGGGGGACAGGGAACTATGGCTACACCTTC
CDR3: CASSWGTGNYGYTF

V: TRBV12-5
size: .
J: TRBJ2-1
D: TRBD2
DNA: TGTGCTAGTGGTTCTGGACTAGCGGGAGTCGCCAATGAGCAGTTCTTC
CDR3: CASGSGLAGVANEQFF

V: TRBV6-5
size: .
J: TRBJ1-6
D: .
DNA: TGTGCCAGCAGTTACCAGTTTAATTCACCCCTCCACTTT
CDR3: CASSYQFNSPLHF

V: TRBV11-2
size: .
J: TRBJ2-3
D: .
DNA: TGTGCCAGCAGCTTAGACTTCTGGGGCCCCCAGTATTTT
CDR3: CASSLDFWGPQYF

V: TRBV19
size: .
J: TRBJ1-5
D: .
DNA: TGTGCCAGTAGTCCCCGACGGGGAAATAGCAATCAGCCCCAGCATTTT
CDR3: CASSPRRGNSNQPQHF

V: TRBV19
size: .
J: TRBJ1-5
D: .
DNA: TGTGCCAGTAGTAATGCTGGGGAGGTGCAGCCCCAGCATTTT
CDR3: CASSNAGEVQPQHF

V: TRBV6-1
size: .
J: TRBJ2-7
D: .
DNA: TGTGCCAGCAGTGAAGGGACAGACTACGAGCAGTACTTC
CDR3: CASSEGTDYEQYF

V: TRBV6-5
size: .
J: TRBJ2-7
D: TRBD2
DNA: TGTGCCAGCAGTTACTCTAGCGGGGGGTCCTACGAGCAGTACTTC
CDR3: CASSYSSGGSYEQYF

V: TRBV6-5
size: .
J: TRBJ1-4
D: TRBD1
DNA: TGTGCCAGCAGTTTAACGACAGGGGCTGTCCTGAAAAAACTGTTTTTT
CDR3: CASSLTTGAVLKKLFF

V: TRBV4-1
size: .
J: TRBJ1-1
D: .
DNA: TGCGCCAGCAGCCAACTTTCGGACCTCGGACCTGAAGCTTTCTTT
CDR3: CASSQLSDLGPEAFF

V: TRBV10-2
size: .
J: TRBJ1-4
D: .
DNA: TGCGCCAGCAGTGACGGGGATGAAAAACTGTTTTTT
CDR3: CASSDGDEKLFF